This is a list of T cell receptor beta chains from one sample in a study of CD8+ T cells in alopecia areata. The table came from immunoSEQ multiplex PCR; TCRdb's copy has only in-frame clones and leaves some out. Among more than 12,000 clones listed, 50% to 70% were seen once. The sequenced sample was skin, obtained at week 0. All receptors derive from a human donor with alopecia areata. CDR3s leave out the opening cysteine and the closing phenylalanine or tryptophan. The order of the fields is clone size, V gene, J gene, CDR3 protein. Not all rows give a size; the values are once, few, many and, for expanded clones, a class.

size: .
V: TRBV27
J: TRBJ2-7
CDR3: ASSPRMGPSYEQY

size: .
V: TRBV19
J: TRBJ1-4
CDR3: ASTWTGMTKLF

size: .
V: TRBV19
J: TRBJ2-6
CDR3: ASSIGGQSFVLT

size: .
V: TRBV20-1
J: TRBJ2-7
CDR3: SVPRDYEQY

size: .
V: TRBV6-1
J: TRBJ1-6
CDR3: ASTRAGSYNSPLH

size: .
V: TRBV5-8
J: TRBJ2-7
CDR3: ASSLRDRVTYEQY

size: .
V: TRBV28
J: TRBJ2-5
CDR3: ASRTSSAFRKDSEETQY

size: .
V: TRBV5-8
J: TRBJ1-3
CDR3: ASSRGSGSGNTIY

size: .
V: TRBV14
J: TRBJ2-2
CDR3: ASSQGGTSVTGELF

size: .
V: TRBV7-6
J: TRBJ1-4
CDR3: ASSPSGGRGSEKLF

size: .
V: TRBV5-1
J: TRBJ2-7
CDR3: ASSLVGQGFAYEQY

size: few
V: TRBV11-2
J: TRBJ2-1
CDR3: ASSSSGGAGDEQF

size: medium-sized
V: TRBV29-1
J: TRBJ2-5
CDR3: SVAPSGGRETQY

size: few
V: TRBV6-6
J: TRBJ1-6
CDR3: ATLDSPIGSPLH

size: .
V: TRBV6-5
J: TRBJ1-2
CDR3: ASSYWGQLGRYT

size: .
V: TRBV7-9
J: TRBJ1-5
CDR3: ASSLTGNHQPQH

size: .
V: TRBV5-1
J: TRBJ1-1
CDR3: ASSFRQERTEAF

size: .
V: TRBV7-3
J: TRBJ2-1
CDR3: ASSPKGAGCYNEQF

size: .
V: TRBV14
J: TRBJ1-2
CDR3: ASSQVGPGGYT

size: .
V: TRBV16
J: TRBJ1-1
CDR3: ASSQLSGKNTEAF

size: .
V: TRBV9
J: TRBJ2-1
CDR3: AGSVSGDSYNEQF

size: .
V: TRBV5-6
J: TRBJ2-7
CDR3: ASSGRSGGAREQY